This TCR beta chain was sequenced for a study of OX40 agonist ivuxolimab in advanced cancers. Looking at the study overall: Ivuxolimab was an agonistic, fully human IgG2 monoclonal antibody directed against OX40 (CD134), a costimulatory receptor. Peripheral TCRbeta sequencing was intended to test whether TCR sequence diversity was altered and clonal T-cell expansion was caused by ivuxolimab. Partial responses occurred in three dose-escalation patients: two with cutaneous melanoma and one with hepatocellular carcinoma. The paper reports the monotherapy dose-escalation portion (N of about 52 patients) of the phase I ivuxolimab trial. A male proportion of about 79% and a mean age of approximately 55 years, ranging from roughly 23 to 90, were recorded for the dose-escalation cohort. Intravenous ivuxolimab was administered to patients every 2 weeks at six dose levels: 0.01, 0.1, 0.3, 1.5, 3 and 10 mg/kg. Of the 50 to 55 dose-escalation patients, hepatocellular carcinoma was present in around 20, melanoma in roughly 15, renal cell carcinoma in 9 and head and neck cancer in 9. Prior anti-PD-1, anti-PD-L1 or anti-CTLA-4 therapy was permitted, and checkpoint inhibitors had been received by more than 35% of dose-escalation patients. Paper-wide results and their limitations: Low levels of normalized T-cell clonal expansion were also seen in some patients who did not respond. In the 0.1-3.0 mg/kg groups, partial responders had among the lowest normalized peripheral clonal expansion, particularly in CD8+ T cells. At doses of 0.1 to 3.0 mg/kg, clonal expansion of both CD4+ and CD8+ T cells in blood was seen between baseline and week 6. After ivuxolimab, more expanded clones were found on average in CD8+ T cells than in CD4+ T cells. Antigen specificity was not determined for the clonally expanded peripheral T cells.

For sequencing of the TCRbeta CDR3 region, genomic DNA was extracted from the sorted cells. The immunoSEQ Assay was used to sequence the TCRbeta CDR3 regions. Held by TCRdb, this immuneACCESS table contains in-frame sequences only and omits some clones. Under half of the omission traces to an unresolved V gene where checked; the cause of the rest is unknown. The sample contains tens of thousands of clones, 80% of them found a single time. The ten biggest clones cover 5.1% of the sample. V is reduced by 4 bases and J by 5 bases, leaving a spacing of 24 bases between them. The CDR3 goes from the cysteine to the phenylalanine over 17 residues. Only the CDR3 DNA stays, 51 bases, in frame from base 1. CDR1 and CDR2 (SGHNT, YYREEE) derive from the germline V gene (reference sequence). The trial excluded patients who had a history of autoimmune disease or were on systemic immunosuppression. Peripheral blood for TCR sequencing was collected from all dose cohorts at baseline, on cycle 4 day 1, and on cycle 7 day 1. Samples came from an open-label, multicenter, first-in-human phase I dose-escalation trial of ivuxolimab. Adults with locally advanced or metastatic head and neck squamous cell, hepatocellular, melanoma or renal cell carcinoma were enrolled in the trial. Before TCR sequencing, CD4+ T cells and CD8+ T cells from peripheral blood were sorted into separate populations.

Points on this clone: Which antigen it targets is not known. Base qualities are not at hand, and no much larger clone is one base apart.

The chain is made from TRBV5-4 and TRBJ2-5, with a tentative D gene TRBD1 over 6 matching bases. The receptor comes from an adult with an advanced solid tumor such as melanoma, head and neck, liver or kidney cancer. The sample in question was CD4+ or CD8+ T cells sorted from blood, obtained in a trial of the OX40 agonist ivuxolimab. DNA sequence: TGTGCCAGCAGCCCCTTCGGTCCAGGGGAGTCTGGGGAGACCCAGTACTTC. Its coded protein is CASSPFGPGESGETQYF.